The 22 T cell receptor beta chains listed next were all sequenced from one sample in a study of regulatory T cells in long-lasting Graves disease. With iRepertoire HTBI primers and Arm-PCR of CDR3 regions, TCR beta libraries were built. Each CDR3 protein is one row after TCRdb ran MiXCR on the multiplex PCR reads. This repertoire shows fewer than 650,000 distinct CDR3 sequences, about 15% found once; its top ten account for around 18%. Stated time point: newly diagnosed GD, antithyroid drugs for less than 3 months. PBMC-derived RNA was used for the TCR library. This sample was also put to use in a study of T cells in Graves' hyperthyroidism and ophthalmopathy.

The input for sequencing was peripheral blood mononuclear cells (PBMCs), taken at new diagnosis, from a patient treated with antithyroid drugs. These receptors were collected from a woman in her 30s with Graves disease.

The genes are TRBV27 and TRBJ2-7; 9 bases are shared with TRBD1. Germline trimming cut 4 bases from V and 1 base from J; bases unmatched to any gene: 8. The CDR3 sequence is 16 residues long. CDR1 is MNHEY and CDR2 is SMNVEV in the germline V gene (reference sequence). This chain's CDR3 is CASSSQGALRSYEQYF. CDR3 sequence (DNA): TGTGCCAGCAGTTCACAGGGGGCGCTAAGGTCCTACGAGCAGTACTTC.

This chain connects TRBV3-1 to TRBJ2-6; D is uncertain. Germline-derived CDR1 and CDR2 are LGHDT and YNNKEL (reference sequence). V dropped 4 bases and J dropped 2 bases, with 15 bases sitting between them. CDR3 length: 17 residues. The CDR3 spells CASSPLSSAAGANVLTF. The CDR3 DNA reads as TGTGCCAGCAGCCCCCTATCCAGCGCGGCTGGGGCCAACGTCCTGACTTTC.

A single count supports this clonotype. A much bigger clone sits one base away, suggesting this may be a read error. This rearrangement joins TRBV20-1 to TRBJ1-5, with D possibly TRBD1 on 5 matching bases. The CDR3 is made up of 17 amino acids. The V gene's germline CDR1 is DFQATT and CDR2 SNEGSKA (reference sequence). For the CDR3, the DNA is TGCAGTGCCCCCAACGCGGGGGGAGCCTTTAGCAATCAGCTCCAGCATTTT. Protein product: CSAPNAGGAFSNQLQHF.

The chain uses TRBV20-1 and TRBJ1-4; perhaps TRBD1 as D (5 bases). Germline loops: CDR1 DFQATT, CDR2 SNEGSKA (reference sequence). With 0 bases removed from V and 8 bases from J, the gap between germline ends came to 16 bases. This CDR3 contains 15 residues. In DNA form, the CDR3 reads TGCAGTGCTAGAGATATCGGGACCCTGGGCGAAAAACTGTTTTTT. Encoded protein: CSARDIGTLGEKLFF.

This clonotype was counted ten times or more. The chain is built from TRBV2 and TRBJ1-2; D call uncertain. CDR1 is SNHLY, CDR2 FYNNEI, per germline. The CDR3 totals 13 residues. V lost 8 bases to trimming and J lost 8 bases, with 18 bases between them. The CDR3 nucleotides are TGTGCCAGCTCAAAGTTAACGGGGAACGGCTACACCTTC. Translation gives CASSKLTGNGYTF.

This clonotype was detected a few times. The V gene is TRBV11-2, the J gene TRBJ2-2; 9 bases fit TRBD2. This CDR3 has 14 amino acids. V trimming: 2 bases; J trimming: 5 bases; junction bases outside the gene matches: 0. Germline V gene lookup returns CDR1 SGHAT and CDR2 FQNNGV. The CDR3 sequence is CASSLSGGTGELFF. DNA of the CDR3: TGTGCCAGCAGCTTAAGCGGGGGGACCGGGGAGCTGTTTTTT.

This clonotype was detected ten times or more. The rearrangement links TRBV3-1 to TRBJ1-2, with D unclear. Germline V gene lookup returns CDR1 LGHDT and CDR2 YNNKEL (reference sequence). This CDR3 is built from 13 residues. Between the trimmed V and J ends, which lost 4 bases and 2 bases, there was a span of 8 bases. CDR3 in DNA: TGTGCCAGCAGCCTAAACGACAACTATGGCTACACCTTC. Translation: CASSLNDNYGYTF.

The J gene is TRBJ2-1, the V gene TRBV27; TRBD2 agrees at 8 bases. The trim removed 5 bases at V and 4 bases at J, leaving 10 bases unmatched. CDR1 is MNHEY and CDR2 is SMNVEV in the germline V gene (reference sequence). The CDR3 contains 16 residues. The CDR3 DNA is TGTGCCAGCAGTCCGATCGCGGGGGGCCCGTACAATGAGCAGTTCTTC. This translates into CASSPIAGGPYNEQFF.

V is TRBV3-1 and J is TRBJ2-2; D uncertain. CDR3 length: 14 residues. CDR1 and CDR2 from the germline V gene are LGHDT and YNNKEL (reference sequence). V was cut by 6 bases and J by 3 bases, with 11 bases left in between. The CDR3 reads CASRLGFDTGELFF. As DNA, the CDR3 is TGTGCCAGCAGACTTGGGTTTGACACCGGGGAGCTGTTTTTT.

The V gene is TRBV7-2, the J gene TRBJ1-3, with D hard to call. The CDR3 runs 14 residues. In germline, CDR1 is SGHTA, CDR2 FQGNSA. Trimming took 1 base from V and 0 from J, leaving 4 bases between them. The CDR3 sequence: CASSLDLSGNTIYF. CDR3 bases: TGTGCCAGCAGCTTAGACCTCTCTGGAAACACCATATATTTT.

This clonotype was detected ten times or more. The chain joins TRBV6-1 to TRBJ1-5, with 11 bases aligning to TRBD1. Germline-derived CDR1 and CDR2 are MNHNS and SASEGT. This CDR3 comprises 15 residues. Unmatched junction bases numbered 4, after V lost 7 bases and J lost 2 bases. The CDR3 loop reads CASKGQGAGNQPQHF. CDR3 in DNA: TGTGCCAGCAAAGGACAGGGGGCAGGCAATCAGCCCCAGCATTTT.

Only a few counts were recorded for this clonotype. V and J are TRBV5-1 and TRBJ2-7; D unclear. CDR1 is SGHRS, CDR2 YFSETQ, per germline. The ends were cut back, 2 bases at V and 0 bases at J, with 12 bases in the middle. The CDR3 has 15 amino acids. This CDR3 is CASSFSRAGSYEQYF. The CDR3 region has the DNA TGCGCCAGCAGCTTCAGCCGGGCTGGCTCCTACGAGCAGTACTTC.

This clonotype was observed many times. V is TRBV28 and J is TRBJ1-5; possible D gene TRBD1, 5 bases. CDR1 and CDR2 (germline): MDHEN, SYDVKM. V was shortened by 5 bases and J by 7 bases, with 12 bases between the two germline ends. This CDR3 is built from 13 residues. The CDR3 region is CASSPQRGQPQHF. CDR3 in DNA: TGTGCCAGCAGTCCTCAGCGGGGGCAGCCCCAGCATTTT.

This clonotype was seen only a few times. V is TRBV12-3 or TRBV12-4 and J is TRBJ2-2; D is possibly TRBD2 (5 bases). The germline V and J ends were trimmed by 8 bases and 7 bases, with 5 bases remaining between them. The CDR3 sequence is 10 residues long. Here the CDR3 DNA reads TGTGCCAGCGAGGGCGGGGAGCTGTTTTTT. The encoded protein is CASEGGELFF.

In its sample, this clonotype was seen many times. V usage is TRBV6-2 or TRBV6-3 and J usage is TRBJ2-2, with TRBD2 identical over 9 bases. The germline V gene has CDR1 MNHEY and CDR2 SVGEGT. The V and J ends lost 8 bases and 7 bases, in that order; junction bases with no gene match: 17. CDR3 length equals 17 residues. CDR3 sequence: CASSSQRSGSRNGELFF. The CDR3 nucleotides read TGTGCCAGCTCAAGTCAGCGTAGCGGGAGTCGTAACGGGGAGCTGTTTTTT.

The chain uses TRBV7-2 and TRBJ2-1, with 14 bases aligning to TRBD2. V gave up 5 bases and J gave up 2 bases; unmatched junction bases: 2. The CDR3 totals 16 residues. Germline CDR1 and CDR2: SGHTA and FQGNSA. CDR3 in amino acids: CASSTGLAGAYNEQFF. The CDR3 nucleotides read TGTGCCAGCAGCACGGGACTAGCGGGAGCCTACAATGAGCAGTTCTTC.

This clonotype appeared many times. The J gene is TRBJ2-2, the V gene TRBV5-1; D assignment may be TRBD1 or TRBD2 (5 bases each). Germline V gene data show CDR1 as SGHRS and CDR2 as YFSETQ. The CDR3 runs 16 residues. V lost 5 bases, J lost 1 base, and 15 bases lay in between. CDR3 DNA sequence: TGCGCCAGCAGACCCAACGGGGCGGGGAACACCGGGGAGCTGTTTTTT. Residues: CASRPNGAGNTGELFF.

This clonotype was observed many times. The chain is built from TRBV27 and TRBJ1-6; 9 nucleotides match TRBD1. Germline CDR1 and CDR2: MNHEY and SMNVEV (reference sequence). The CDR3 length is 16 residues. V gave up 4 bases and J gave up 6 bases; unmatched junction bases: 7. Here the CDR3 DNA reads TGTGCCAGCAGTTACGGACAGGGGTTAAGTAATTCACCCCTCCACTTT. Its translation is CASSYGQGLSNSPLHF.

The CDR3 loop reads CASSIELGEQFF. CDR3 bases: TGTGCCAGTAGTATAGAGCTTGGGGAGCAGTTCTTC. The chain combines TRBV19 with TRBJ2-1; D call uncertain. Germline assignment: CDR1 LNHDA and CDR2 SQIVND (reference sequence). V lost 0 bases and J 10 bases, leaving 7 bases between the germline ends. This CDR3 spans 12 amino acids. Full variable domain (remainder filled in from reference TRBV19 and TRBJ2-1): DGGITQSPKYLFRKEGQNVTLSCEQNLNHDAMYWYRQDPGQGLRLIYYSQIVNDFQKGDIAEGYSVSREKKESFPLTVTSAQKNPTAFYLCASSIELGEQFFGPGTRLTVL.

This clonotype was observed a handful of times. The chain combines TRBV7-9 with TRBJ2-3; D may match TRBD1 or TRBD2 (6 bases each). In germline, CDR1 is SEHNR, CDR2 FQNEAQ (reference sequence). Trimming shortened V by 4 bases and J by 3 bases, and 17 bases separated the two germline ends. This CDR3 is built from 16 residues. CDR3 loop: CASSSASGASTDTQYF. For the CDR3, the DNA is TGTGCCAGCAGCTCTGCGTCGGGGGCGAGTACAGATACGCAGTATTTT.

This clonotype was observed a few times. The chain recombines TRBV6-1 with TRBJ2-7; perhaps TRBD1 as D (6 bases). V lost 6 bases, J lost 4 bases, and 16 bases lay in between. The CDR3 runs 14 residues. Germline V gene lookup returns CDR1 MNHNS and CDR2 SASEGT. The CDR3 protein is CASSPTGMLYEQYF. DNA for the CDR3: TGTGCCAGCAGCCCAACAGGGATGCTTTACGAGCAGTACTTC.

This clonotype has just a few counts. The gene calls are TRBV7-2 and TRBJ2-7; the match to TRBD2 covers 8 bases. Looked up from germline, CDR1 is SGHTA and CDR2 is FQGNSA. Trimming at V came to 2 bases and at J to 2 bases, leaving 5 bases not matched to a gene. CDR3 length equals 15 residues. The CDR3 loop is CASSLSGSPPYEQYF. Written as DNA, the CDR3 is TGTGCCAGCAGCTTAAGCGGGAGCCCCCCCTACGAGCAGTACTTC.